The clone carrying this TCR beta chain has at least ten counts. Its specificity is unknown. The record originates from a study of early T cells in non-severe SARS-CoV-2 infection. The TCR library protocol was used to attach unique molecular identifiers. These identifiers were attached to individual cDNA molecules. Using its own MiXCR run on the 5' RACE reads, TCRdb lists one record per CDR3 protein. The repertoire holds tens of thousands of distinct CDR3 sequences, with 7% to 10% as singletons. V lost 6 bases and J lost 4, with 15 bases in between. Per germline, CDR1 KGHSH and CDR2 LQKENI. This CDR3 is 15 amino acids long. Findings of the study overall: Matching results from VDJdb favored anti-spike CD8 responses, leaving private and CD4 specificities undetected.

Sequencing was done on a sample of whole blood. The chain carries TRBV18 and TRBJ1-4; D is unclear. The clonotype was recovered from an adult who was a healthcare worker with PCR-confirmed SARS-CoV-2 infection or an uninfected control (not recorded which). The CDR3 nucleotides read TGTGCCAGCTCGTGGAAGGTCACTGATAATGAAAAACTGTTTTTT. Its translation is CASSWKVTDNEKLFF.